One sample yielded the 11 T cell receptor beta chains listed below, sequenced in a study of T cell responses to AZD1222 COVID-19 vaccine. The assay was immunoSEQ multiplex PCR, and TCRdb's table has in-frame clones only and misses some. The data hold fewer than 150,000 clones, with 90% observed a single time. This material consisted of peripheral blood, taken on day 0 of AZD1222 vaccination. The receptors here all came from an adult in good health.

This rearrangement joins TRBV24-1 to TRBJ2-7, with TRBD1 matching over 11 bases. Germline V gene lookup returns CDR1 KGHDR and CDR2 SFDVKD. V trimming: 4 bases; J trimming: 5 bases; junction bases outside the gene matches: 6. The CDR3 loop spans 15 amino acids. CDR3 in DNA: TGTGCCACCAGTGAACACGGACAGGGGGCTAACGAGCAGTACTTC. It codes for CATSEHGQGANEQYF.

The V call is TRBV24-1, the J call TRBJ1-2; maybe TRBD1 (5 bases). The CDR3 spans 13 residues. CDR1 KGHDR and CDR2 SFDVKD come from the germline V gene. V lost 3 bases and J lost 6, with 10 bases in between. CDR3 sequence reads: CATSDGTDDGYTF. The DNA for the CDR3 is TGTGCCACCAGTGATGGGACGGATGATGGCTACACCTTC.

The CDR3 coding sequence is TGTGCCAGCAGCCAAGAAGGGGTGGCAGGATTGATCAATGAGCAGTTCTTC. It codes for CASSQEGVAGLINEQFF. The chain links TRBV4-2 to TRBJ2-1; D is perhaps TRBD1 (5 bases). CDR1 and CDR2 (germline): LGHNA, YNFKEQ. V lost 0 bases to trimming and J lost 6 bases, with 18 bases between them. The CDR3 totals 17 residues.

V gene TRBV10-2 combines with J gene TRBJ1-1; a possible D gene is TRBD1 (6 bases). The CDR3 is made up of 14 amino acids. In germline, CDR1 is WSHSY, CDR2 SAAADI. Trimming pared 6 bases from V and 0 bases from J, leaving 11 bases between. CDR3 bases: TGCGCCAGCAGCGAGGACAGTTTGAACACTGAAGCTTTCTTT. It translates to CASSEDSLNTEAFF.

This chain uses TRBV19 with TRBJ2-5; 8 bases match TRBD1. Trimming removed 5 bases from V and 4 bases from J; junction bases left unmatched: 9. The CDR3 length is 15 residues. In germline, CDR1 is LNHDA, CDR2 SQIVND (reference sequence). In DNA, the CDR3 is TGTGCCAGTAGTCACCCTGCAGGGGGCCGAGAGACCCAGTACTTC. Translation: CASSHPAGGRETQYF.

V is TRBV7-3 and J is TRBJ1-1; D ambiguous. The CDR3 loop spans 15 amino acids. CDR1 SGHTA and CDR2 FQGTGA come from the germline V gene. V gave up 1 base and J gave up 5 bases, with 14 bases separating them. CDR3 bases: TGTGCCAGCAGCTTAAACCCAGGAGGAAGGACTGAAGCTTTCTTT. Its translation is CASSLNPGGRTEAFF. The full variable domain, in which reference TRBV7-3 and TRBJ1-1 provide the parts outside the CDR3, is GAGVSQTPSNKVTEKGKYVELRCDPISGHTALYWYRQSLGQGPEFLIYFQGTGAADDSGLPNDRFFAVRPEGSVSTLKIQRTERGDSAVYLCASSLNPGGRTEAFFGQGTRLTVV.

The chain employs TRBV5-6 and TRBJ1-5; 8 bases fit TRBD1. The CDR3 spans 16 residues. V lost 0 bases and J lost 0; bases outside the gene matches: 2. Germline lookup yields CDR1 SGHDT and CDR2 YYEEEE. Here the CDR3 reads CASSLGTGNSNQPQHF. The DNA for the CDR3 is TGTGCCAGCAGCTTGGGGACAGGGAATAGCAATCAGCCCCAGCATTTT.

This clone was counted a single time. The genes are TRBV19 and TRBJ2-1; 12 nucleotides match TRBD2. Losses at the gene ends were 5 bases for V and 2 bases for J; bases not matched to a gene: 7. The CDR3 sequence is 17 residues long. Germline V lookup: CDR1 LNHDA, CDR2 SQIVND (reference sequence). CDR3 in DNA: TGTGCCAGTAGTTCGGCTAGCGGGAGGGCAACCTACAATGAGCAGTTCTTC. It specifies CASSSASGRATYNEQFF.

The V and J genes are TRBV5-1 and TRBJ2-5; D is perhaps TRBD1 or TRBD2 (5 bases each). V was clipped by 1 base and J by 5 bases, with 18 bases between them. The V gene's germline CDR1 is SGHRS and CDR2 YFSETQ. CDR3 size: 16 residues. CDR3 amino acids: CASSLHGIGAEETQYF. CDR3 bases: TGCGCCAGCAGCTTGCACGGGATAGGGGCGGAGGAGACCCAGTACTTC.

CDR3 loop: CASRLGLPNEQYF. The CDR3 DNA follows: TGTGCCAGCCGATTAGGACTACCGAACGAGCAGTACTTC. The chain has TRBV2 and TRBJ2-7, with a possible D match to TRBD2 (6 bases). V shed 8 bases and J shed 5 bases, with 16 bases lying between them. This CDR3 is built from 13 residues. Germline V lookup: CDR1 SNHLY, CDR2 FYNNEI.

This chain connects TRBV6-6 to TRBJ1-4; 7 bases are a match to TRBD1. Germline trimming cut 6 bases from V and 0 bases from J; bases unmatched to any gene: 7. Germline-derived CDR1 and CDR2 are MNHNY and SVGAGI (reference sequence). The CDR3 has 16 residues. CDR3 DNA sequence: TGTGCCAGCAGGATCCAGGGGGGGTCAACTAATGAAAAACTGTTTTTT. Translated: CASRIQGGSTNEKLFF.